The 24 T cell receptor beta chains presented below share a single source sample, sequenced in a study of glioma-infiltrating T cells after dendritic cell vaccination. Generated by immunoSEQ multiplex PCR, the TCRdb table keeps only in-frame clones and is missing some. The profile shows roughly 38,000 clones, just under 85% of them singletons. Sequencing used blood, obtained before dendritic cell vaccination. The source is a human donor with glioblastoma.

The V call is TRBV6-5, the J call TRBJ1-2; 7 bases match TRBD1. CDR3 length equals 14 residues. Germline CDR1 reads MNHEY; CDR2 reads SVGAGI. V shed 6 bases and J 8 bases; nucleotides not matched to a gene: 12. CDR3 residues: CASRPPGQKGGYTF. DNA of the CDR3: TGTGCCAGCAGGCCACCGGGACAGAAAGGGGGCTACACCTTC.

The gene calls are TRBV10-3 and TRBJ1-1; tentative D call: TRBD1 (6 bases). This CDR3 is 13 amino acids long. The germline gives CDR1 ENHRY, CDR2 SYGVKD. V was clipped by 6 bases and J by 4 bases, with 12 bases between them. CDR3 amino acids: CAIRGEGVTEAFF. The CDR3 DNA reads as TGTGCCATCAGGGGCGAGGGGGTCACTGAAGCTTTCTTT.

J is TRBJ2-2 and V is TRBV7-6, with 9 bases identical to TRBD1. Per the germline V gene, CDR1 is SGHVS and CDR2 is FNYEAQ. The V and J ends lost 4 bases and 6 bases, in that order; junction bases with no gene match: 6. This CDR3 has 15 amino acids. The CDR3 protein is CASSYGTGYPGELFF. As DNA, the CDR3 is TGTGCCAGCAGCTACGGGACAGGGTATCCCGGGGAGCTGTTTTTT.

The chain joins TRBV7-9 to TRBJ1-3, with TRBD1 identical over 9 bases. Losses at the gene ends were 11 bases for V and 2 bases for J; bases not matched to a gene: 7. Germline lookup yields CDR1 SEHNR and CDR2 FQNEAQ (reference sequence). The CDR3 runs 14 residues. The CDR3 nucleotides read TGTGCCTTTGGGCGGACAGGGGCTGGAAACACCATATATTTT. As protein: CAFGRTGAGNTIYF.

The genes are TRBV7-9 and TRBJ1-3, with TRBD1 as a possible D gene (5 bases). CDR3 length: 17 amino acids. V was shortened by 5 bases and J by 0 bases, with 17 bases between the two germline ends. Germline lookup yields CDR1 SEHNR and CDR2 FQNEAQ (reference sequence). CDR3 sequence: CASSGANRLYSGNTIYF. DNA for the CDR3: TGTGCCAGCAGCGGAGCCAACAGGCTCTACTCTGGAAACACCATATATTTT.

The rearrangement joins TRBV4-3 to TRBJ1-4; the D is unclear. The germline V and J ends were trimmed by 6 bases and 3 bases, with 11 bases remaining between them. The CDR3 has 14 residues. CDR1 LGHNA and CDR2 YSLEER come from the germline V gene. CDR3 in amino acids: CASSPGSSNEKLFF. The CDR3 coding sequence is TGCGCCAGCAGTCCCGGGTCCTCTAATGAAAAACTGTTTTTT.

The J gene is TRBJ2-3, the V gene TRBV5-1, with a weak D call TRBD2 (7 bases). V was cut by 0 bases and J by 4 bases, with 12 bases left in between. This CDR3 contains 15 residues. CDR1 is SGHRS and CDR2 is YFSETQ in the germline V gene. The CDR3: CASSLVGGAADTQYF. In DNA form, the CDR3 reads TGCGCCAGCAGCTTGGTGGGGGGGGCCGCAGATACGCAGTATTTT.

The rearrangement joins TRBV7-9 to TRBJ1-2; 10 bases fit TRBD1. Germline V gene lookup returns CDR1 SEHNR and CDR2 FQNEAQ (reference sequence). J gave up 8 bases and V 5 bases, and 11 bases lay outside the gene matches. The CDR3 runs to 15 residues. Here the CDR3 DNA reads TGTGCCAGCAGCATTGGACAGGGGGGGTATGAGGGCTACACCTTC. Residues: CASSIGQGGYEGYTF.

CDR3 in DNA: TGCGCCAGCAGCCCGGACAGGGTTCGGGATGAGCAGTTCTTC. Amino acid sequence: CASSPDRVRDEQFF. V usage is TRBV5-1 and J usage is TRBJ2-1; 8 nucleotides match TRBD1. Trimming at V came to 4 bases and at J to 8 bases, leaving 8 bases not matched to a gene. CDR3 size: 14 residues. Per germline, CDR1 SGHRS and CDR2 YFSETQ.

This chain links TRBV4-3 with TRBJ1-1; a weak D match, TRBD1 (6 bases). Germline V gene data show CDR1 as LGHNA and CDR2 as YSLEER. The ends were cut back, 0 bases at V and 5 bases at J, with 13 bases in the middle. The CDR3 spans 15 residues. The CDR3 protein is CASSQDWGLGTEAFF. Here the CDR3 DNA reads TGCGCCAGCAGCCAAGATTGGGGGCTGGGGACTGAAGCTTTCTTT.

This CDR3 reads CASSPERVMRNEQFF. The CDR3, as DNA: TGTGCCAGCAGCCCGGAACGGGTAATGAGGAATGAGCAGTTCTTC. V usage is TRBV5-4 and J usage is TRBJ2-1; D gene unclear. CDR1 and CDR2 from the germline V gene are SGHNT and YYREEE (reference sequence). V was clipped by 4 bases and J by 7 bases, with 18 bases between them. This CDR3 contains 15 residues.

The gene calls are TRBV27 and TRBJ2-1, with D hard to call. CDR3 length: 14 residues. Trimming cost V 5 bases and J 4 bases, with 12 bases left between them. The germline V gene encodes CDR1 MNHEY and CDR2 SMNVEV (reference sequence). DNA of the CDR3: TGTGCCAGCAGTATCTGGTGGCCTTACAATGAGCAGTTCTTC. This sequence encodes CASSIWWPYNEQFF.

This CDR3 is CAISAPGSNYGYTF. CDR3 sequence (DNA): TGTGCCATCAGTGCTCCGGGATCAAACTATGGCTACACCTTC. V usage is TRBV10-3 and J usage is TRBJ1-2; D is uncertain. Trimming pared 4 bases from V and 2 bases from J, leaving 11 bases between. The CDR3 is 14 amino acids. Germline V lookup: CDR1 ENHRY, CDR2 SYGVKD.

J is TRBJ2-2 and V is TRBV13; 11 positions agree with TRBD1. This CDR3 contains 16 residues. Germline CDR1 reads PRHDT; CDR2 reads FYEKMQ (reference sequence). J was trimmed by 4 bases and V by 4 bases; bases with no gene match: 5. CDR3 nucleotide sequence: TGTGCCAGCAGCTATTCCGGGACAGGGGGCACCGGGGAGCTGTTTTTT. Its translation is CASSYSGTGGTGELFF. Filled out from reference TRBV13 and TRBJ2-2, the complete variable domain reads AAGVIQSPRHLIKEKRETATLKCYPIPRHDTVYWYQQGPGQDPQFLISFYEKMQSDKGSIPDRFSAQQFSDYHSELNMSSLELGDSALYFCASSYSGTGGTGELFFGEGSRLTVL.

The chain joins TRBV10-3 to TRBJ2-3; D gene ambiguous. V dropped 5 bases and J dropped 0 bases, with 12 bases sitting between them. The CDR3 is 15 amino acids. Germline V gives CDR1 ENHRY, CDR2 SYGVKD. The CDR3 DNA reads as TGTGCCATCAGTCCGATTCAGTCTAGCACAGATACGCAGTATTTT. It yields the protein CAISPIQSSTDTQYF.

The rearrangement joins TRBV15 to TRBJ2-5, with 12 bases matching TRBD1. The J call is in doubt because the DNA end fits TRBJ2-7 better. The CDR3 totals 15 residues. Germline CDR1 is LNHNV and CDR2 is YYDKDF (reference sequence). The CDR3 DNA sequence: TGTGCCACCAGCAGTATCGGGACAGGGGGCCACGAGCAGTACTTC. Protein sequence: CATSSIGTGGHEQYF.

This chain joins TRBV5-4 and TRBJ1-2, with TRBD1 matching over 9 bases. With 6 bases clipped from V and 0 bases from J, the junction kept 6 bases outside the gene matches. CDR1 SGHNT and CDR2 YYREEE come from the germline V gene (reference sequence). The CDR3 loop spans 15 amino acids. This CDR3 reads CASKPDRGSNYGYTF. As DNA, the CDR3 is TGTGCCAGCAAGCCCGACAGGGGGTCTAACTATGGCTACACCTTC.

CDR3 DNA: TGCGCCAGCAGCTATACTAGACAGGGCTCTGGAAACACCATATATTTT. This translates into CASSYTRQGSGNTIYF. The chain links TRBV5-1 to TRBJ1-3; 7 bases match TRBD1. The CDR3 spans 16 residues. The V gene end was trimmed by 3 bases and the J gene end by 0 bases; junction bases not matched to a gene: 6. Germline loops: CDR1 SGHRS, CDR2 YFSETQ.

This rearrangement joins TRBV5-1 to TRBJ1-1, with 7 bases identical to TRBD1. Germline CDR1 is SGHRS and CDR2 is YFSETQ. After removal of 0 bases from V and 3 bases from J, the junction contained 2 bases not matched to a gene. This CDR3 has 14 residues. This chain's CDR3 is CASSLAGGYTEAFF. The CDR3 bases are TGCGCCAGCAGCTTGGCAGGGGGGTACACTGAAGCTTTCTTT. The whole variable domain, remainder taken from reference TRBV5-1 and TRBJ1-1, is KAGVTQTPRYLIKTRGQQVTLSCSPISGHRSVSWYQQTPGQGLQFLFEYFSETQRNKGNFPGRFSGRQFSNSRSEMNVSTLELGDSALYLCASSLAGGYTEAFFGQGTRLTVV.

J is TRBJ1-3 and V is TRBV6-6; D is unresolved. Deletions cut 8 bases from V and 2 bases from J, with 10 bases between. Germline V lookup: CDR1 MNHNY, CDR2 SVGAGI (reference sequence). The CDR3 contains 13 residues. CDR3 in DNA: TGTGCCAGCGGCATGACTGCTGGAAACACCATATATTTT. Its protein product is CASGMTAGNTIYF.

The V gene is TRBV15, the J gene TRBJ2-3; 8 positions match TRBD2. Germline assignment: CDR1 LNHNV and CDR2 YYDKDF (reference sequence). This CDR3 is 16 amino acids long. V lost 5 bases, J lost 1 base, and 8 bases stayed unmatched. The CDR3 is CATSRRGAGGTDTQYF. The CDR3 nucleotides read TGTGCCACCAGCCGCCGTGGAGCGGGGGGCACAGATACGCAGTATTTT.

The chain links TRBV11-2 to TRBJ2-1, with 10 bases identical to TRBD2. Losses at the gene ends were 1 base for V and 12 bases for J; bases not matched to a gene: 12. This CDR3 region has 16 residues. In germline, CDR1 is SGHAT, CDR2 FQNNGV. CDR3 sequence (DNA): TGTGCCAGCAGCTTAGTAATTGGCCTAGCGGGGGTTCGGCAGTTCTTC. Translating it yields CASSLVIGLAGVRQFF.

This chain connects TRBV5-5 to TRBJ2-7; the D gene is possibly TRBD1 (5 bases). Germline lookup yields CDR1 SGHKS and CDR2 YYEKEE (reference sequence). The V end lost 1 base, the J end lost 2 bases, and 10 bases lay between the germline ends. The CDR3 covers 14 residues. The CDR3 DNA follows: TGTGCCAGCAGCTTGAAAGGGGAAGCCTACGAGCAGTACTTC. Protein: CASSLKGEAYEQYF.

The chain employs TRBV7-8 and TRBJ2-7; D may be TRBD1 (6 bases). V dropped 5 bases and J dropped 0 bases, with 23 bases sitting between them. Per germline, CDR1 SGHVS and CDR2 FQNEAQ. This CDR3 has 18 amino acids. The CDR3 reads CASSADRLGLTRSYEQYF. CDR3 in DNA: TGTGCCAGCAGCGCGGACAGATTAGGACTTACCCGCTCCTACGAGCAGTACTTC.